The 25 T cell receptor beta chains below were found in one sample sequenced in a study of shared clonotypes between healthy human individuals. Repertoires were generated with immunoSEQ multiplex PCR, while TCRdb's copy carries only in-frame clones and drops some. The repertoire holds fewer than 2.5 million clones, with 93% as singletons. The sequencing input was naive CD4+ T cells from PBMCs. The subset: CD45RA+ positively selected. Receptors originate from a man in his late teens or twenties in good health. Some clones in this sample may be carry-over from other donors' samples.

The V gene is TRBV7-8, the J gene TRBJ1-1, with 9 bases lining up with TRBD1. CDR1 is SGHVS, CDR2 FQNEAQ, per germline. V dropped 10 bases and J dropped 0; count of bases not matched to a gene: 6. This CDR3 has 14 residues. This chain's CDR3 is CANRDRDLNTEAFF. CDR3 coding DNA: TGTGCCAACCGGGACAGGGATTTGAACACTGAAGCTTTCTTT.

The CDR3 nucleotides read TGTGCCAGCAGCTTGGCCGGGACAGGGCTTCATGAGCAGTTCTTC. Protein product: CASSLAGTGLHEQFF. This chain connects TRBV7-2 to TRBJ2-1, with 9 bases that match TRBD1. Losses at the gene ends were 3 bases for V and 8 bases for J; bases not matched to a gene: 8. This CDR3 is built from 15 residues. CDR1 is SGHTA, CDR2 FQGNSA, per germline.

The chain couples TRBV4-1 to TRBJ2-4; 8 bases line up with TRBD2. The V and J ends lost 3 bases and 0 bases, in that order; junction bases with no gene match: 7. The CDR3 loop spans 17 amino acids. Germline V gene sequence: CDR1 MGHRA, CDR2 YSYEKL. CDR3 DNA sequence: TGCGCCAGCAGCCACCCGACTAGCGAGAAAGCCAAAAACATTCAGTACTTC. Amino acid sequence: CASSHPTSEKAKNIQYF.

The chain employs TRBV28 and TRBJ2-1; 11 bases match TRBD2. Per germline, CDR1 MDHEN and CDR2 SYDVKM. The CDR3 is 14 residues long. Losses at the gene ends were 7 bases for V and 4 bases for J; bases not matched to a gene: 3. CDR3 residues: CASTLAGGYNEQFF. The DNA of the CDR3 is TGTGCCAGCACCCTAGCGGGAGGTTACAATGAGCAGTTCTTC.

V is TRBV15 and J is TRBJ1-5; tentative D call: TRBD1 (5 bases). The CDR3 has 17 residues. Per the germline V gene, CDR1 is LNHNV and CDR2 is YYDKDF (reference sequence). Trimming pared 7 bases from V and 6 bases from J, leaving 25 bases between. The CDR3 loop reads CATTQGYRRQRGQPQHF. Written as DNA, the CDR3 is TGTGCCACCACCCAGGGATATCGTAGACAGCGGGGTCAGCCCCAGCATTTT.

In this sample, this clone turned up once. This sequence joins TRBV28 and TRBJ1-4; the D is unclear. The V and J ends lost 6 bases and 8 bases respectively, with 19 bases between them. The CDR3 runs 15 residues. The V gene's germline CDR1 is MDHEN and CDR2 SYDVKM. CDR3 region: CASRPPGPGMEKLFF. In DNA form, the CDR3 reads TGTGCCAGCAGACCTCCGGGCCCCGGGATGGAAAAACTGTTTTTT.

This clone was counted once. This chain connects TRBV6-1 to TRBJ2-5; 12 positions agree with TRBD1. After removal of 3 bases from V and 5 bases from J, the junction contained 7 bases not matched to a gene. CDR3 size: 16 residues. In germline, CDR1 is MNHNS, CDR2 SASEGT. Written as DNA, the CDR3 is TGTGCCAGCAGTGAGCTGCCGGGACAGGGGGCTGAGACCCAGTACTTC. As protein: CASSELPGQGAETQYF.

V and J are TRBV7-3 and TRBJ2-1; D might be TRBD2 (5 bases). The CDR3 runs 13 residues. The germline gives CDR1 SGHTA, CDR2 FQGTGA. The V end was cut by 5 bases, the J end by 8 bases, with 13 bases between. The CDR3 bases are TGTGCCAGCAGCAGAGGGCCCGCCCATGAGCAGTTCTTC. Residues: CASSRGPAHEQFF. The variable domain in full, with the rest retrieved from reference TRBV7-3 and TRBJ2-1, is GAGVSQTPSNKVTEKGKYVELRCDPISGHTALYWYRQSLGQGPEFLIYFQGTGAADDSGLPNDRFFAVRPEGSVSTLKIQRTERGDSAVYLCASSRGPAHEQFFGPGTRLTVL.

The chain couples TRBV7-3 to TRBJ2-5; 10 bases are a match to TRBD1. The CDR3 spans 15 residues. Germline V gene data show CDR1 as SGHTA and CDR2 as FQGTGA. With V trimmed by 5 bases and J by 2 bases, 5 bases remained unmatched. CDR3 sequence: CASSPGQGVQETQYF. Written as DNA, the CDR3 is TGTGCCAGCAGCCCCGGACAGGGGGTACAAGAGACCCAGTACTTC.

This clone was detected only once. In DNA, the CDR3 is TGTGCCAGCAGTTTCGGGACAGCCATCAACACTGAAGCTTTCTTT. It translates to CASSFGTAINTEAFF. The chain couples TRBV6-5 to TRBJ1-1; 7 bases map to TRBD1. The CDR3 consists of 15 residues. CDR1 is MNHEY and CDR2 is SVGAGI in the germline V gene. The V and J ends lost 4 bases and 2 bases, in that order; junction bases with no gene match: 7.

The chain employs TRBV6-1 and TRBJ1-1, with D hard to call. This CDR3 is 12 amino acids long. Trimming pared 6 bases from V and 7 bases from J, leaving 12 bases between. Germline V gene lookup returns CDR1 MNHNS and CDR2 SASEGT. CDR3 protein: CASRSVAGEAFF. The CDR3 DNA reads TGTGCCAGCAGAAGTGTGGCAGGTGAAGCTTTCTTT.

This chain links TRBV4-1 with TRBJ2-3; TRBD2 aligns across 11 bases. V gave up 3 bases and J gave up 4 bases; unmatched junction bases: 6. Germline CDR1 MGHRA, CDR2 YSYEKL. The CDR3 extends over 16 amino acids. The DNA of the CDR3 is TGCGCCAGCAGCCAGGGGACTAGCGGAGAGCCAGATACGCAGTATTTT. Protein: CASSQGTSGEPDTQYF.

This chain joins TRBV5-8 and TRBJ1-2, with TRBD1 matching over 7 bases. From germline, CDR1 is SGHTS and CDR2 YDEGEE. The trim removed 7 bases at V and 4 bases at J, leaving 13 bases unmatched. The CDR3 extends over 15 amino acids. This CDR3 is CASRWAAGQSYGYTF. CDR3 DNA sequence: TGTGCCAGCCGATGGGCGGCGGGACAGAGCTATGGCTACACCTTC.

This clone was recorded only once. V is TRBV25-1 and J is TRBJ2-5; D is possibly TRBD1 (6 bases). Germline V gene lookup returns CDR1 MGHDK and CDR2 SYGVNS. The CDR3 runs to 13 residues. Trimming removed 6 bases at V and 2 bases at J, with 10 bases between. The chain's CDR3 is CASRRQDQETQYF. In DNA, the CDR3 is TGTGCCAGCAGACGACAGGATCAAGAGACCCAGTACTTC.

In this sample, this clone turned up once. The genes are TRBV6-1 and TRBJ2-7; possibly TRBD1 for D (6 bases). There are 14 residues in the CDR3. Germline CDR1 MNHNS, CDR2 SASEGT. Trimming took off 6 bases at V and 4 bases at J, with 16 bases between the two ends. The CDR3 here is CASSPGQGLYEQYF. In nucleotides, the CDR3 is TGTGCCAGCAGCCCGGGACAAGGCCTTTACGAGCAGTACTTC.

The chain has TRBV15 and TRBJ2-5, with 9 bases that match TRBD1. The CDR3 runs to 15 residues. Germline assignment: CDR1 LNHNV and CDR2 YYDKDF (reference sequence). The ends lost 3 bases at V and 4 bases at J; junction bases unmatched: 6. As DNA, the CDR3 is TGTGCCACCAGCAGGGGGGGACAGGGCGCAGAGACCCAGTACTTC. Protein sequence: CATSRGGQGAETQYF.

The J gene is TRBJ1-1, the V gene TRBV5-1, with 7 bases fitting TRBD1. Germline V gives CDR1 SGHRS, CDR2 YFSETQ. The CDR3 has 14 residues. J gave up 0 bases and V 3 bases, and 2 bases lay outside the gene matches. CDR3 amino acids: CASSWDSMNTEAFF. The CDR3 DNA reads TGCGCCAGCAGCTGGGACAGTATGAACACTGAAGCTTTCTTT.

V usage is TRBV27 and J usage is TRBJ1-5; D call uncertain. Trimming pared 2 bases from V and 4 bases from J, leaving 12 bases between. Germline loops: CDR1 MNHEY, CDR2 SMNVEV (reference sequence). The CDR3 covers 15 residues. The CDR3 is CASSLAPGVNQPQHF. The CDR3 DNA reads TGTGCCAGCAGTTTAGCCCCTGGGGTAAATCAGCCCCAGCATTTT.

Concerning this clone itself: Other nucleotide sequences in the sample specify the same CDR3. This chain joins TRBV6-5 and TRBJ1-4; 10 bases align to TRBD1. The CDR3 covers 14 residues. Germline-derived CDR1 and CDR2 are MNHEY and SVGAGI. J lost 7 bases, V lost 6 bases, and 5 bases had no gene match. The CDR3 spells CASRATGGGEKLFF. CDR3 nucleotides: TGTGCCAGCAGGGCGACAGGGGGCGGTGAAAAACTGTTTTTT.

CDR3 bases: TGCGCCAGCAGCCAAGGATATTTCCCTTCGGGACAGGCATATGAGACCCAGTACTTC. Protein: CASSQGYFPSGQAYETQYF. The rearrangement links TRBV4-1 to TRBJ2-5; 8 bases line up with TRBD1. The CDR3 length is 19 residues. V trimming: 1 base; J trimming: 5 bases; junction bases outside the gene matches: 18. In germline, CDR1 is MGHRA, CDR2 YSYEKL.

CDR3 DNA sequence: TGTGCCAGTAGCCTGAGTGGTGCCGGACGAGGATATGATGAGCAGTTCTTC. Translation: CASSLSGAGRGYDEQFF. The gene calls are TRBV19 and TRBJ2-1; D is unresolved. V was trimmed by 6 bases and J by 8 bases, leaving 26 bases between them. Per the germline V gene, CDR1 is LNHDA and CDR2 is SQIVND (reference sequence). This CDR3 comprises 17 residues.

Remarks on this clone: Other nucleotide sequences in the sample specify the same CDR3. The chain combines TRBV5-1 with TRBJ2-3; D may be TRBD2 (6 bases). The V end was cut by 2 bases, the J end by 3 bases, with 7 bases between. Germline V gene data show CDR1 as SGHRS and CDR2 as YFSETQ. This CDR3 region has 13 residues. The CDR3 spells CASSFSGTDTQYF. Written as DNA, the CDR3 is TGCGCCAGCAGCTTTAGCGGAACAGATACGCAGTATTTT.

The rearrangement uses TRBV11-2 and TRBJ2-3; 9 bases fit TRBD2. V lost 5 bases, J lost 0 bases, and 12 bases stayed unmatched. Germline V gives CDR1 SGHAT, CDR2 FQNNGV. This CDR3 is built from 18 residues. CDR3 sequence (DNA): TGTGCCAGCAGCCCCGGTAGCGGGAGCCCTTTTAGCACAGATACGCAGTATTTT. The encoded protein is CASSPGSGSPFSTDTQYF.

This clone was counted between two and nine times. The CDR3 reads CASSHGERTEAFF. Here the CDR3 DNA reads TGTGCCAGCAGCCACGGGGAACGAACTGAAGCTTTCTTT. V gene TRBV7-9 combines with J gene TRBJ1-1, with D hard to call. This CDR3 spans 13 amino acids. Germline V gene sequence: CDR1 SEHNR, CDR2 FQNEAQ (reference sequence). Trimming took 5 bases from V and 5 from J, leaving 12 bases between them. Using reference TRBV7-9 and TRBJ1-1 for the parts outside the CDR3, the full variable domain is DTGVSQNPRHKITKRGQNVTFRCDPISEHNRLYWYRQTLGQGPEFLTYFQNEAQLEKSRLLSDRFSAERPKGSFSTLEIQRTEQGDSAMYLCASSHGERTEAFFGQGTRLTVV.

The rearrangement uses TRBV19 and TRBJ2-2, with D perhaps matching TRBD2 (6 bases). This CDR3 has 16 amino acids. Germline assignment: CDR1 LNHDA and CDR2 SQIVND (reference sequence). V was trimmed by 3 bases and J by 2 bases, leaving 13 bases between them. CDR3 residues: CASSIQGLINTGELFF. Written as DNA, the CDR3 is TGTGCCAGTAGTATCCAGGGACTGATAAACACCGGGGAGCTGTTTTTT.